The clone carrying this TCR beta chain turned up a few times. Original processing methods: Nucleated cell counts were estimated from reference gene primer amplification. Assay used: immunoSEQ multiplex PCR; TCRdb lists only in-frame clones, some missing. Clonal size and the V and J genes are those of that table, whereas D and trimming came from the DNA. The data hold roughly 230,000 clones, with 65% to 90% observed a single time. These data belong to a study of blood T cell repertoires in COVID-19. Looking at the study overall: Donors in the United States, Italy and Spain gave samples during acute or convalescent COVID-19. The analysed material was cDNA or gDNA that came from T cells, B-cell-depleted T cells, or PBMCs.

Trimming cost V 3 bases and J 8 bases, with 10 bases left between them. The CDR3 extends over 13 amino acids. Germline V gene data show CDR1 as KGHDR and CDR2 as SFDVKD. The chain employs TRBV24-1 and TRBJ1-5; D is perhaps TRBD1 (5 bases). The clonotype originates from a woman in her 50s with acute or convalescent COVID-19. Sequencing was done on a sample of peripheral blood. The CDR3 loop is CATSDQTGEPQHF. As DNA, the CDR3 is TGTGCCACCAGTGATCAAACAGGAGAGCCCCAGCATTTT.